The next 10 T cell receptor beta chains were all read from a single sample in a study of T cells after yellow fever vaccination. TCRdb independently ran MiXCR on the 5' RACE reads; one entry per CDR3 protein. The data hold 450,000 to 600,000 distinct CDR3 sequences, with around 16% observed a single time. This material consisted of PBMCs, taken 4 to 6 days after the first yellow fever vaccination. Receptors were obtained from a man aged 18 to 30 who received the YFV17D yellow fever vaccine.

The sample holds a few counts of this clonotype. This rearrangement joins TRBV20-1 to TRBJ2-1, with 7 nucleotides matching TRBD2. With 6 bases clipped from V and 7 bases from J, the junction kept 18 bases outside the gene matches. This CDR3 spans 16 amino acids. Germline-derived CDR1 and CDR2 are DFQATT and SNEGSKA (reference sequence). The chain's CDR3 is CSAKRTGGGIWNEQFF. The CDR3 nucleotides read TGCAGTGCGAAGCGAACGGGCGGGGGAATATGGAATGAGCAGTTCTTC.

This clonotype occurred a few times. This sequence joins TRBV3-1 and TRBJ2-7; TRBD1 aligns across 10 bases. Trimming removed 0 bases from V and 2 bases from J; junction bases left unmatched: 4. The CDR3 sequence is 16 residues long. Germline V gene data show CDR1 as LGHDT and CDR2 as YNNKEL (reference sequence). CDR3 bases: TGTGCCAGCAGCCAAGAGCGGGGGACAGGGGCCTACGAGCAGTACTTC. Translated: CASSQERGTGAYEQYF.

At least ten counts were recorded for this clonotype. The chain uses TRBV5-1 and TRBJ2-3; 7 bases match TRBD1. V lost 1 base to trimming and J lost 2 bases; unmatched junction nucleotides: 4. CDR1 is SGHRS and CDR2 is YFSETQ in the germline V gene. This CDR3 has 15 amino acids. The CDR3 sequence is CASSLRGPSTDTQYF. The CDR3 DNA sequence: TGCGCCAGCAGCTTGAGGGGGCCCTCCACAGATACGCAGTATTTT.

This chain connects TRBV6-5 to TRBJ1-5; D possibly corresponds to TRBD1 (5 bases). The V end was cut by 3 bases, the J end by 3 bases, with 12 bases between. The CDR3 spans 15 residues. Germline CDR1 is MNHEY and CDR2 is SVGAGI. CDR3 DNA sequence: TGTGCCAGCAGTTATTACGCAGGGATCAATCAGCCCCAGCATTTT. Its protein is CASSYYAGINQPQHF.

The chain combines TRBV7-2 with TRBJ2-1; the D is unclear. The CDR3 is made up of 12 amino acids. Looked up from germline, CDR1 is SGHTA and CDR2 is FQGNSA. Trimming shortened V by 4 bases and J by 7 bases, and 8 bases separated the two germline ends. The DNA of the CDR3 is TGTGCCAGCAGCTCTCCTACTAATGAGCAGTTCTTC. As protein: CASSSPTNEQFF.

On this clonotype itself: A clone one base away is much larger, so this may be a read error. The rearrangement uses TRBV12-3 or TRBV12-4 and TRBJ2-3; the D gene is possibly TRBD1 (7 bases). This CDR3 has 13 residues. CDR3 residues: CASTQGGADTLYF. CDR3 bases: TGTGCCAGCACCCAGGGGGGTGCAGATACGCTGTATTTT.

The V gene is TRBV5-8, the J gene TRBJ1-1; the match to TRBD1 covers 10 bases. Losses at the gene ends were 4 bases for V and 5 bases for J; bases not matched to a gene: 8. The CDR3 is 15 residues long. Germline CDR1 and CDR2: SGHTS and YDEGEE. The CDR3 sequence: CASSRRQGARTEAFF. The CDR3 nucleotides read TGTGCCAGCAGCCGGCGACAGGGGGCGCGTACTGAAGCTTTCTTT.

The V call is TRBV24-1, the J call TRBJ2-5; TRBD2 matches 7 bases. This CDR3 contains 14 residues. The ends lost 6 bases at V and 6 bases at J; junction bases unmatched: 9. Germline loops: CDR1 KGHDR, CDR2 SFDVKD. The CDR3: CATSRPSGIQTQYF. CDR3 DNA sequence: TGTGCCACCAGTCGCCCTAGCGGTATACAGACCCAGTACTTC.

This clonotype was recorded at least ten times. The chain joins TRBV4-2 to TRBJ2-6; tentative D call: TRBD1 (6 bases). Germline V gene lookup returns CDR1 LGHNA and CDR2 YNFKEQ. V lost 0 bases, J lost 4 bases, and 10 bases lay in between. CDR3 length: 16 residues. The CDR3 DNA sequence: TGTGCCAGCAGCCAAGAAGCAGGGGACGGGGCCAACGTCCTGACTTTC. Its translation is CASSQEAGDGANVLTF.

In its sample, this clonotype was seen many times. The gene calls are TRBV20-1 and TRBJ2-1; D may be TRBD1 or TRBD2 (5 bases each). Germline V gives CDR1 DFQATT, CDR2 SNEGSKA (reference sequence). This CDR3 is 14 amino acids long. Trimming removed 5 bases at V and 2 bases at J, with 13 bases between. The CDR3 region is CSAGAGAPYNEQFF. The CDR3 DNA is TGCAGTGCTGGGGCGGGTGCCCCCTACAATGAGCAGTTCTTC.